These 5 T cell receptor beta chains were sequenced from one sample in a study of cytotoxic CD8 clonotypes in ibrutinib-treated CLL. Only in-frame clones appear in the TCRdb table, and some are missing; sequencing was by immunoSEQ multiplex PCR. The sample consists of 20,000 to 30,000 clones, less than 80% of them appearing once. This sample comprised PBMCs, obtained before ibrutinib treatment. These receptor sequences come from a human donor with chronic lymphocytic leukemia.

This chain links TRBV11-2 with TRBJ2-2, with 8 positions matching TRBD1. The CDR3 covers 16 residues. CDR1 SGHAT and CDR2 FQNNGV come from the germline V gene. The trim removed 3 bases at V and 0 bases at J, leaving 3 bases unmatched. In DNA, the CDR3 is TGTGCCAGCAGCTTCGGACAGGGAGCGAACACCGGGGAGCTGTTTTTT. Translating it yields CASSFGQGANTGELFF.

This clone has more than one count but fewer than ten. This chain connects TRBV5-6 to TRBJ2-7; D uncertain. The germline gives CDR1 SGHDT, CDR2 YYEEEE. V was clipped by 1 base and J by 3 bases, with 8 bases between them. The CDR3 runs to 13 residues. Here the CDR3 reads CASSLRRNYEQYF. The CDR3 DNA reads TGTGCCAGCAGCTTGAGGCGGAACTACGAGCAGTACTTC.

In DNA, the CDR3 is TGTGCCAGCAGTGAAGGCACGTCCTACGAGCAGTACTTC. This sequence encodes CASSEGTSYEQYF. The rearrangement links TRBV25-1 to TRBJ2-7; D gene ambiguous. The CDR3 sequence is 13 residues long. Per germline, CDR1 MGHDK and CDR2 SYGVNS. Trimming removed 2 bases at V and 1 base at J, with 6 bases between.

This chain joins TRBV30 and TRBJ2-5; TRBD2 agrees at 12 bases. V lost 2 bases, J lost 3 bases, and 4 bases stayed unmatched. The CDR3 sequence is 15 residues long. Germline V gene sequence: CDR1 GTSNPN, CDR2 SVGIG (reference sequence). Here the CDR3 DNA reads TGTGCCTGGAGTTACGGACTAGCGGGGAAAGAGACCCAGTACTTC. Residues: CAWSYGLAGKETQYF.

The V gene is TRBV7-2, the J gene TRBJ2-6; TRBD2 aligns across 10 bases. This CDR3 has 18 residues. J gave up 0 bases and V 7 bases, and 9 bases lay outside the gene matches. In germline, CDR1 is SGHTA, CDR2 FQGNSA. CDR3 amino acids: CASTLRVAGGSGANVLTF. The CDR3 DNA sequence: TGTGCCAGCACCTTGAGGGTAGCGGGAGGCTCTGGGGCCAACGTCCTGACTTTC.